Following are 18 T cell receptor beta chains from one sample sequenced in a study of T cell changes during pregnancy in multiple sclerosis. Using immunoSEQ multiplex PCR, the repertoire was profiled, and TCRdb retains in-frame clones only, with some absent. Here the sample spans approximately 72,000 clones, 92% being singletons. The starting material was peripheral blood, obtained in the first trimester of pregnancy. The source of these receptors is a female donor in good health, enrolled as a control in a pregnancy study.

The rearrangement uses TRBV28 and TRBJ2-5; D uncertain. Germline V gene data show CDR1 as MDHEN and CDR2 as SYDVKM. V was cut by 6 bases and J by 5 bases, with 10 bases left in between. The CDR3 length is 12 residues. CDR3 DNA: TGTGCCAGCAGCGGAGAGGAGGAGACCCAGTACTTC. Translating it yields CASSGEEETQYF.

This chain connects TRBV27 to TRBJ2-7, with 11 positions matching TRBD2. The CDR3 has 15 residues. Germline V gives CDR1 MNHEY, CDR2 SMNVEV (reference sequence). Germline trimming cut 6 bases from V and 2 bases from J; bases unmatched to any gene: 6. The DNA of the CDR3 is TGTGCCAGCAGGTTTGGGACTAGCGGTACCTACGAGCAGTACTTC. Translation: CASRFGTSGTYEQYF.

For the CDR3, the DNA is TGTGCCTGGACGGACAGGGACGGTCAGCCCCAGCATTTT. Translating gives CAWTDRDGQPQHF. The chain employs TRBV30 and TRBJ1-5; 8 bases fit TRBD1. The CDR3 extends over 13 amino acids. V lost 4 bases and J lost 6; bases outside the gene matches: 5. In germline, CDR1 is GTSNPN, CDR2 SVGIG (reference sequence). The entire variable domain, with the rest obtained from reference TRBV30 and TRBJ1-5, is as follows: SQTIHQWPATLVQPVGSPLSLECTVEGTSNPNLYWYRQAAGRGLQLLFYSVGIGQISSEVPQNLSASRPQDRQFILSSKKLLLSDSGFYLCAWTDRDGQPQHFGDGTRLSIL.

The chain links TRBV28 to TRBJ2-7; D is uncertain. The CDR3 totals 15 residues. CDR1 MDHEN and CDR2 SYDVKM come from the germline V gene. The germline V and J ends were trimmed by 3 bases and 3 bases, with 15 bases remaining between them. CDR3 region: CASSFKSLSYYEQYF. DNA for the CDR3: TGTGCCAGCAGTTTCAAATCGCTTAGCTACTACGAGCAGTACTTC.

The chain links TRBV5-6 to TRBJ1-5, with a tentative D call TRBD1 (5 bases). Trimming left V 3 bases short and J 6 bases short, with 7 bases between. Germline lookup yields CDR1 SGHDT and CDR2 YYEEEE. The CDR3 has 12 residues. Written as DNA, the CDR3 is TGTGCCAGCAGCTCGGGGGGTCAGCCCCAGCATTTT. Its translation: CASSSGGQPQHF.

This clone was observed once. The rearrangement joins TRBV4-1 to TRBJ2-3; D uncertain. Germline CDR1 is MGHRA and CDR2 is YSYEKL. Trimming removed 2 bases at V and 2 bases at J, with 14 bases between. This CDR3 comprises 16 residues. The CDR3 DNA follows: TGCGCCAGCAGCCAAACCCCCTTAGCCTACACAGATACGCAGTATTTT. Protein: CASSQTPLAYTDTQYF.

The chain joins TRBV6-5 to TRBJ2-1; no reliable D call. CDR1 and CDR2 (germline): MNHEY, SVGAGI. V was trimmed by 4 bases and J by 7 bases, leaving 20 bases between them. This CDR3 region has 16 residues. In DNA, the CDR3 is TGTGCCAGCAGTTCCGTCCGTGGGTCGAGCGCGAATGAGCAGTTCTTC. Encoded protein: CASSSVRGSSANEQFF.

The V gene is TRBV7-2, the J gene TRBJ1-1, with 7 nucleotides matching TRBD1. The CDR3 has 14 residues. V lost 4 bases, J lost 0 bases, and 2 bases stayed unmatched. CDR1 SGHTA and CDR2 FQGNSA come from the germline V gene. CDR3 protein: CASSSQGLNTEAFF. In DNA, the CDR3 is TGTGCCAGCAGCTCACAGGGGCTGAACACTGAAGCTTTCTTT.

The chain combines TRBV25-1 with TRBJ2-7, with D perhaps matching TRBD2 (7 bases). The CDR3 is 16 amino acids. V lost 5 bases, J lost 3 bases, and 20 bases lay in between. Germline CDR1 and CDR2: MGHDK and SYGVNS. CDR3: CASSSNRGAENYEQYF. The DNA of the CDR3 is TGTGCCAGCAGTTCCAACCGGGGGGCCGAGAACTACGAGCAGTACTTC.

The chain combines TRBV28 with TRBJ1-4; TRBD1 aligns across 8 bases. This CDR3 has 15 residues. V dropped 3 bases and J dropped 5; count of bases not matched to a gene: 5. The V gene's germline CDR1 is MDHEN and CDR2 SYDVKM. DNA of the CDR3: TGTGCCAGCAGTTTGGGGGGGACAGGCAATGAAAAACTGTTTTTT. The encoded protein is CASSLGGTGNEKLFF.

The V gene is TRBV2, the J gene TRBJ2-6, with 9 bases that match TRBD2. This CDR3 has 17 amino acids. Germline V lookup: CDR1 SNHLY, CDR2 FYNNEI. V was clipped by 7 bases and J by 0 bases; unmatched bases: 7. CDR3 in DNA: TGTGCCAGCACCCCGGGACTAGCTCTCTCTGGGGCCAACGTCCTGACTTTC. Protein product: CASTPGLALSGANVLTF.

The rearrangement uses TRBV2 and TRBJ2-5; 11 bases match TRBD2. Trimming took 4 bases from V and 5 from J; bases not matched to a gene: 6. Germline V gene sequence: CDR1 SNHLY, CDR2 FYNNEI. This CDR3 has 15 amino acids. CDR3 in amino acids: CASSATSGSEETQYF. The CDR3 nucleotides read TGTGCCAGCAGTGCTACTAGCGGGAGTGAGGAGACCCAGTACTTC.

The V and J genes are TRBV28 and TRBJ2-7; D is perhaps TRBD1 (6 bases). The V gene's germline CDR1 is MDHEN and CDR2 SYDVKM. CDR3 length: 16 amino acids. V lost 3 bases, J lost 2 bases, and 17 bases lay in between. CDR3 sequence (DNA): TGTGCCAGCAGTTTGTCCATCTTCCGGGACACCTACGAGCAGTACTTC. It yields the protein CASSLSIFRDTYEQYF.

Here the CDR3 DNA reads TGCGCCAGCAGCCAAGGGGCGGGAAGCTCCTACAATGAGCAGTTCTTC. Amino acids: CASSQGAGSSYNEQFF. The J gene is TRBJ2-1, the V gene TRBV4-1, with D tentatively TRBD2 (6 bases). In germline, CDR1 is MGHRA, CDR2 YSYEKL. This CDR3 region has 16 residues. V lost 1 base, J lost 0 bases, and 10 bases lay in between.

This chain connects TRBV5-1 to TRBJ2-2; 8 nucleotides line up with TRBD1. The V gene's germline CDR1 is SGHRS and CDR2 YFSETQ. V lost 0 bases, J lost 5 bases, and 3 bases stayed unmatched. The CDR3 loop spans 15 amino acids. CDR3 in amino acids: CASSLAQGATGELFF. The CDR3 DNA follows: TGCGCCAGCAGCTTGGCTCAGGGGGCAACCGGGGAGCTGTTTTTT.

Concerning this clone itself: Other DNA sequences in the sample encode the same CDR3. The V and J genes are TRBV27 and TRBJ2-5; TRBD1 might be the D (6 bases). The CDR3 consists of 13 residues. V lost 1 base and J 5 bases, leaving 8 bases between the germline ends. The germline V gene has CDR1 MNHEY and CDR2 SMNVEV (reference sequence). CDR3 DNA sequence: TGTGCCAGCAGTTTATTGGGGGCGGAGACCCAGTACTTC. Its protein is CASSLLGAETQYF.

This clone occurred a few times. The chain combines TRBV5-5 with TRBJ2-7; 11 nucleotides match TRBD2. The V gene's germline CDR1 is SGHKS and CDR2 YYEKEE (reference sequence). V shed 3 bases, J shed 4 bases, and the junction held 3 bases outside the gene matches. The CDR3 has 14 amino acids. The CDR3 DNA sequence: TGTGCCAGCAGCTCCGGGACTAGCGGTTACGAGCAGTACTTC. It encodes CASSSGTSGYEQYF.

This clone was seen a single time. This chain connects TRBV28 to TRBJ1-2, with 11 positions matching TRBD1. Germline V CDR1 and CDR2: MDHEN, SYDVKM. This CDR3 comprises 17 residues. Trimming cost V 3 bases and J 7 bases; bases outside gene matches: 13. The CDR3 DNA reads TGTGCCAGCAGTTTTAGGGATGGACAGGGGGCGATACGTGGCTACACCTTC. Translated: CASSFRDGQGAIRGYTF.